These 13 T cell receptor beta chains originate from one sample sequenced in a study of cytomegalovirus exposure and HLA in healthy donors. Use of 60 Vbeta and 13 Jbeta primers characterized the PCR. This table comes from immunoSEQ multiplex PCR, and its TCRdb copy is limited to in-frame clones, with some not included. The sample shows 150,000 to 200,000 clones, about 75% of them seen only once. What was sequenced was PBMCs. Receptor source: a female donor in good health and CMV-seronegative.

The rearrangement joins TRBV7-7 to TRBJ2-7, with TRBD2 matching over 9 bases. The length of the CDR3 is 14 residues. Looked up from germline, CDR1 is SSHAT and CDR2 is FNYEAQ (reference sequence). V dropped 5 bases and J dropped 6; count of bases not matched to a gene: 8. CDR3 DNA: TGTGCCAGCAGCGCCGGGACTAGCTTAGGCGAGCAGTACTTC. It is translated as CASSAGTSLGEQYF.

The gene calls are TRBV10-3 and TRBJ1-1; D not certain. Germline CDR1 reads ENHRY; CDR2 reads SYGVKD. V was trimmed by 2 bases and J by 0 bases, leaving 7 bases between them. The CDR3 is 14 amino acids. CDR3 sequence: CAISEQALNTEAFF. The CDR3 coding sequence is TGTGCCATCAGTGAGCAGGCCCTGAACACTGAAGCTTTCTTT.

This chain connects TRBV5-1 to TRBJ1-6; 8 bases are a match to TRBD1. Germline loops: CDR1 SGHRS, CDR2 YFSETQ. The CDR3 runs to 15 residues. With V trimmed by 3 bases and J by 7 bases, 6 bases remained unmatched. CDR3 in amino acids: CASSSQGQENSPLHF. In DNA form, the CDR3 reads TGCGCCAGCAGCTCTCAGGGACAGGAGAATTCACCCCTCCACTTT. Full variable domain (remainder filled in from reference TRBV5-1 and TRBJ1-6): KAGVTQTPRYLIKTRGQQVTLSCSPISGHRSVSWYQQTPGQGLQFLFEYFSETQRNKGNFPGRFSGRQFSNSRSEMNVSTLELGDSALYLCASSSQGQENSPLHFGNGTRLTVT.

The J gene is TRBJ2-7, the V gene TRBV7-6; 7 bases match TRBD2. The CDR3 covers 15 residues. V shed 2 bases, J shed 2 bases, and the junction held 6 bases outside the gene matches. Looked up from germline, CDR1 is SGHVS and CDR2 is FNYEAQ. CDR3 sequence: CASSLNPAGAYEQYF. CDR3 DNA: TGTGCCAGCAGCTTAAACCCGGCGGGGGCCTACGAGCAGTACTTC.

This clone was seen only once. CDR3: CASTPLGQGSYEQYF. The CDR3 nucleotides read TGTGCCAGCACCCCTTTGGGGCAGGGCTCCTACGAGCAGTACTTC. The chain combines TRBV2 with TRBJ2-7, with a weak D call TRBD1 (5 bases). V lost 7 bases and J lost 0, with 16 bases in between. Per the germline V gene, CDR1 is SNHLY and CDR2 is FYNNEI. This CDR3 has 15 amino acids.

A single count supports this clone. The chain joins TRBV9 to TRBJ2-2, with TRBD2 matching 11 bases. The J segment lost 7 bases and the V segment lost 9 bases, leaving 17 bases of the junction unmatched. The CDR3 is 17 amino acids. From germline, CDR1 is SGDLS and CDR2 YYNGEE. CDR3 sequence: CATPGVAGGPSSGELFF. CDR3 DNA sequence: TGTGCCACCCCCGGTGTAGCGGGGGGGCCGAGCAGCGGGGAGCTGTTTTTT.

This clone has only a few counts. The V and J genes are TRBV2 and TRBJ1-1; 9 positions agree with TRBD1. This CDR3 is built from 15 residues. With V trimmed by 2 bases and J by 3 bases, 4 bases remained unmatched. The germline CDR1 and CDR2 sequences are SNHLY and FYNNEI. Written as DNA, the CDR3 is TGTGCCAGCAGTGAATCGGGACAGGGTTACACTGAAGCTTTCTTT. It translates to CASSESGQGYTEAFF.

The CDR3 protein is CASSSGQNQPQHF. CDR3 coding DNA: TGTGCCAGTAGTTCCGGACAGAATCAGCCCCAGCATTTT. The rearrangement uses TRBV19 and TRBJ1-5; D possibly corresponds to TRBD1 (6 bases). Trimming stripped 5 bases from V and 4 bases from J, with 9 bases between. Germline values: CDR1 LNHDA, CDR2 SQIVND (reference sequence). This CDR3 spans 13 amino acids.

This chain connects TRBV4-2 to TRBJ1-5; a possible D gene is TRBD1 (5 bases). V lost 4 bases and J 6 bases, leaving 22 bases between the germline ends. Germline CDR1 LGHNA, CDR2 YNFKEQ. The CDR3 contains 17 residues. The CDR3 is CASSPPPGERGGQPQHF. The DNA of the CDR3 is TGTGCCAGCAGCCCACCCCCCGGTGAGAGGGGAGGTCAGCCCCAGCATTTT.

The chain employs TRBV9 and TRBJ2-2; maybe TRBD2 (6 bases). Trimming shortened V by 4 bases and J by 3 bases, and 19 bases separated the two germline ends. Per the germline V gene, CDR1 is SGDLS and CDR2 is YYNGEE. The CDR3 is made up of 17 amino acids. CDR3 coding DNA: TGTGCCAGCAGCACTACCTCCGGGACTGCCTACACCGGGGAGCTGTTTTTT. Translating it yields CASSTTSGTAYTGELFF.

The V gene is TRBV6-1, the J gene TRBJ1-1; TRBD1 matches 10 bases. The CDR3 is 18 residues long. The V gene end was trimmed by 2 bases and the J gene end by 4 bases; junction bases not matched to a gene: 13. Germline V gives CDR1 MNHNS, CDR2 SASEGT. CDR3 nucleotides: TGTGCCAGCAGTGAACTAGTAAAATCGAGGACAGGGGGCACTGAAGCTTTCTTT. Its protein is CASSELVKSRTGGTEAFF.

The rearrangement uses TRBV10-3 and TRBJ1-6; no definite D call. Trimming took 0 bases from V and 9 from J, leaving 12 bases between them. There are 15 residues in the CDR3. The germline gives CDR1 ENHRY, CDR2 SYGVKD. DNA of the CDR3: TGTGCCATCAGTGAGTCGTCGGTATTCTCTTCACCCCTCCACTTT. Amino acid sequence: CAISESSVFSSPLHF.

The chain's CDR3 is CASSQGQGYQPQHF. The CDR3 DNA is TGTGCCAGCAGCCAGGGACAGGGATATCAGCCCCAGCATTTT. The genes are TRBV5-5 and TRBJ1-5; 9 nucleotides line up with TRBD1. Germline V gives CDR1 SGHKS, CDR2 YYEKEE (reference sequence). Trimming removed 4 bases from V and 5 bases from J; junction bases left unmatched: 4. This CDR3 contains 14 residues.